Listed here are 28 T cell receptor delta chains from one sample, sequenced in a study of gamma-delta T cells after stem cell transplantation (dated by TCRdb to the mid-2010s). Library construction relied on RT-PCR. TCRdb records Illumina MiSeq as the sequencer. In TCRdb, clones were called once more from the public reads by CATT, and rows of identical DNA were later combined. This sample gives about 720 delta-chain clones in total; more than 8% of them show up just once. Of the sample, roughly two thirds falls within the top ten clones. The sequencing input was gamma-delta T cells. These receptor sequences come from a human donor. It is not recorded whose cells these are; they may come from a transplant donor.

A few counts support this clone. The chain is built from TRDV2 and TRDJ1; D is possibly TRDD3 (6 bases). The germline V gene has CDR1 GEAIGNYY and CDR2 EKD. CDR3 size: 15 residues. V was trimmed by 2 bases and J by 3 bases, leaving 15 bases between them. CDR3 sequence: CACDKLGMLPDKLIF. CDR3 bases: TGTGCCTGTGACAAGCTGGGGATGCTACCCGATAAACTCATCTTT.

Comment on this clone: A single base is all that separates this from a far larger clone, so a read error is likely. This CDR3 is also generated by other DNA sequences in the sample. V is TRDV2 and J is TRDJ3; the match to TRDD3 covers 8 bases. In germline, CDR1 is GEAIGNYY, CDR2 EKD. The CDR3 has 21 amino acids. J lost 0 bases, V lost 0 bases, and 12 bases had no gene match. DNA of the CDR3: TGTGCCTGTGACACCGGCGGCACTGGGGGTCTAAGCTCCTGGGACACCCGACAGATGTTTTTC. It encodes CACDTGGTGGLSSWDTRQMFF.

This clone has more than one count but fewer than ten. A far larger clone is one nucleotide away, so this likely arose from a read error. The same CDR3 arises from other DNA sequences in this sample as well. The gene calls are TRDV2 and TRDJ1; tentative D call: TRDD3 (6 bases). The CDR3 spans 15 residues. Germline V gene lookup returns CDR1 GEAIGNYY and CDR2 EKD. V lost 6 bases and J 2 bases, leaving 18 bases between the germline ends. The CDR3 here is CACHPLVGDTDKLIF. The CDR3 coding sequence is TGTGCCTGTCACCCCCTCGTCGGGGATACCGATAAACTCATCTTT.

This clone was detected a few times. TCRdb pairs this DNA with a much larger clone's protein that differs at residue 7, likely a read error; the protein shown was translated from the DNA. CDR3 bases: TGTGCCTGTGACCCCGTACCGGGGGATACATCTGCTACCGATAAACTCATCTTT. Translating it yields CACDPVPGDTSATDKLIF. The chain uses TRDV2 and TRDJ1; TRDD3 matches 9 bases. Trimming took 3 bases from V and 2 from J; bases not matched to a gene: 15. This CDR3 has 18 residues. Germline values: CDR1 GEAIGNYY, CDR2 EKD.

The table lists this clone with a few counts. The amino acid sequence in TCRdb belongs to a much larger clone and departs from this DNA's translation at residue 15, likely a sequencing read error; the sequence shown is translated from the DNA. The V and J genes are TRDV2 and TRDJ1, with TRDD3 matching over 9 bases. The end of the DNA is better explained by TRDJ2, so the J call may be wrong. Germline V lookup: CDR1 GEAIGNYY, CDR2 EKD. The CDR3 sequence is 16 residues long. CDR3 sequence reads: CACDDLTGGHTDKLFF. The CDR3 DNA follows: TGTGCCTGTGACGACTTAACTGGGGGACACACCGATAAACTCTTCTTT.

This clone was seen a handful of times. TCRdb's protein, taken from a much larger clone, differs from this DNA's translation at residue 3, likely owing to a read error; the protein displayed comes from the DNA. The chain is built from TRDV1 and TRDJ1; D is perhaps TRDD3 (8 bases). The CDR3 covers 22 residues. Germline CDR1 is TSWWSYY and CDR2 is QGS. This CDR3 reads CAPGEPYFLTGGYGGYTDKLIF. CDR3 bases: TGTGCTCCTGGGGAACCCTACTTCCTAACCGGGGGATATGGAGGTTACACCGATAAACTCATCTTT.

Comment on this clone: TCRdb attributes to this sequence the protein of a much larger clone, which differs from the DNA translation at residue 8; a read error is likely, and the protein displayed is translated from the DNA. The chain uses TRDV2 and TRDJ1; TRDD3 might be the D (6 bases). V shed 1 base and J shed 0 bases, with 14 bases lying between them. This CDR3 has 16 amino acids. Germline-derived CDR1 and CDR2 are GEAIGNYY and EKD. The CDR3 region is CACDTMTRGYTDKLIF. DNA for the CDR3: TGTGCCTGTGACACAATGACTAGGGGATACACCGATAAACTCATCTTT.

This clone is judged medium-sized. This chain joins TRDV2 and TRDJ1, with 9 bases identical to TRDD3. The CDR3 has 18 amino acids. Germline V gives CDR1 GEAIGNYY, CDR2 EKD. With 1 base clipped from V and 0 bases from J, the junction kept 11 bases outside the gene matches. CDR3 bases: TGTGCCTGTGACACAGTCGGAGCTGGGGGATCTTACACCGATAAACTCATCTTT. Residues: CACDTVGAGGSYTDKLIF.

To note about this clone: A far more abundant clone sits one base away, making this likely a read error. The same CDR3 arises from other DNA sequences in this sample as well. CDR3 DNA sequence: TGTGCCTGTGACGACTTAACTGGGGGACACACCGACAAACTCATCTTT. This codes for CACDDLTGGHTDKLIF. The chain joins TRDV2 to TRDJ1; 9 nucleotides match TRDD3. This CDR3 has 16 residues. CDR1 is GEAIGNYY, CDR2 EKD, per germline.

This clone was detected only a few times. The TCRdb protein, from a much larger clone, departs from this DNA's translation at residue 6, likely by read error; the protein shown derives from the DNA. This chain links TRDV2 with TRDJ1, with TRDD3 matching over 12 bases. From germline, CDR1 is GEAIGNYY and CDR2 EKD. J lost 2 bases, V lost 0 bases, and 6 bases had no gene match. This CDR3 has 17 amino acids. Here the CDR3 reads CACDTASGGYATDKLIF. As DNA, the CDR3 is TGTGCCTGTGACACCGCCTCTGGGGGATACGCGACCGATAAACTCATCTTT.

The chain links TRDV2 to TRDJ1, with TRDD3 as a possible D gene (6 bases). This CDR3 has 19 residues. Per germline, CDR1 GEAIGNYY and CDR2 EKD. Deletions cut 3 bases from V and 0 bases from J, with 25 bases between. The CDR3 DNA sequence: TGTGCCTGTGACGAGGCTTTGGCTGGGGTATTAAAGTACACCGATAAACTCATCTTT. As protein: CACDEALAGVLKYTDKLIF.

By proportion, this clone is medium-sized. This sequence joins TRDV2 and TRDJ1, with 13 bases aligning to TRDD3. CDR3 length: 19 residues. Germline CDR1 is GEAIGNYY and CDR2 is EKD. V lost 3 bases, J lost 0 bases, and 12 bases stayed unmatched. As DNA, the CDR3 is TGTGCCTGTGACCGGCTACTGGGGGATACGGGGGGCCACACCGATAAACTCATCTTT. Amino acid sequence: CACDRLLGDTGGHTDKLIF.

By share of the sample, this clone is large. Other DNA sequences in this specimen translate into the identical CDR3. V usage is TRDV2 and J usage is TRDJ1; TRDD3 matches 9 bases. After removal of 3 bases from V and 0 bases from J, the junction contained 16 bases not matched to a gene. Germline assignment: CDR1 GEAIGNYY and CDR2 EKD. CDR3 length equals 19 residues. CDR3 DNA sequence: TGTGCCTGTGACGAGGCTTTGGCTGGGGGATTAAAGTACACCGATAAACTCATCTTT. It yields the protein CACDEALAGGLKYTDKLIF.

This clone has just a few counts. The chain joins TRDV1 to TRDJ1; possible D gene TRDD3, 5 bases. CDR3 length: 14 amino acids. Germline CDR1 and CDR2: TSWWSYY and QGS. V dropped 5 bases and J dropped 1 base, with 11 bases sitting between them. CDR3 region: CALGRRGVTDKLIF. The CDR3 bases are TGTGCTCTTGGGAGGCGGGGGGTCACCGATAAACTCATCTTT.

This clone is medium-sized by share. Since a much larger clone is just one base distant, this may be a read error. The chain recombines TRDV2 with TRDJ1; tentative D call: TRDD3 (6 bases). The V and J ends lost 3 bases and 0 bases respectively, with 19 bases between them. Germline V gene lookup returns CDR1 GEAIGNYY and CDR2 EKD. CDR3 length: 17 residues. The CDR3 DNA reads TGTGCCTGTGACCCTGTGTCTGGGGAAGTCGACACCGATAAACTCATCTTT. Its translation: CACDPVSGEVDTDKLIF.

Points on this clone: A far larger clone differs by one base, so this is likely a read error. The identical CDR3 is also encoded by other nucleotide sequences in the sample. CDR3 in amino acids: CACDTGGTGGLSSWDTRQMFF. The CDR3 nucleotides read TGTGCCTGTGACACTGGCGGTACTGGGGGTCTAAGCTCCTGGGACACCCGACAGATGTTTTTC. The chain combines TRDV2 with TRDJ3; TRDD3 agrees at 8 bases. The CDR3 has 21 residues. V was pared by 1 base and J by 0 bases, with 13 bases of the junction left unmatched. Germline V gene sequence: CDR1 GEAIGNYY, CDR2 EKD.

This clone ranks as medium-sized. The chain is built from TRDV2 and TRDJ1, with D possibly being TRDD3 (6 bases). Germline loops: CDR1 GEAIGNYY, CDR2 EKD. V was trimmed by 3 bases and J by 1 base, leaving 17 bases between them. The CDR3 length is 16 residues. CDR3 in amino acids: CACDVVTGRATDKLIF. Here the CDR3 DNA reads TGTGCCTGTGACGTCGTAACTGGGAGAGCCACCGATAAACTCATCTTT.

This clone has just a few counts. The chain has TRDV2 and TRDJ1; 7 bases map to TRDD3. Germline V lookup: CDR1 GEAIGNYY, CDR2 EKD. The CDR3 totals 19 residues. V gave up 0 bases and J gave up 2 bases; unmatched junction bases: 17. The CDR3 loop is CACDTVYAPAGINTDKLIF. The CDR3 DNA reads as TGTGCCTGTGACACCGTCTATGCTCCTGCGGGGATAAATACCGATAAACTCATCTTT.

The chain has TRDV2 and TRDJ1; perhaps TRDD3 as D (6 bases). The germline V gene encodes CDR1 GEAIGNYY and CDR2 EKD. Deletions cut 1 base from V and 3 bases from J, with 20 bases between. CDR3 length equals 17 residues. CDR3 bases: TGTGCCTGTGACACTGTGGGGGCTACACAGAGCGCCGATAAACTCATCTTT. Protein product: CACDTVGATQSADKLIF.

This clone is categorized as medium-sized (0.01 to 0.1%). Only one base separates this from a far larger clonotype, so it likely reflects a read error. Additional DNA sequences in this sample encode the identical CDR3. The chain recombines TRDV2 with TRDJ1; no firm D call. The CDR3 extends over 13 amino acids. Germline assignment: CDR1 GEAIGNYY and CDR2 EKD. The DNA of the CDR3 is TGTGCCTGTGATGCTGTGAACACCGATAAGCTCATCTTT. Its protein product is CACDAVNTDKLIF.

This clone was counted only a few times. A much larger clone sits a single nucleotide away, making a read error possible. Additional DNA sequences in this sample encode the identical CDR3. V usage is TRDV2 and J usage is TRDJ1; the match to TRDD3 covers 13 bases. This CDR3 has 21 amino acids. The germline V gene encodes CDR1 GEAIGNYY and CDR2 EKD. After removal of 0 bases from V and 2 bases from J, the junction contained 17 bases not matched to a gene. CDR3 protein: CACDTVKTGGYGPQYTDKLIF. As DNA, the CDR3 is TGTGCCTGTGACACCGTGAAAACTGGGGGATACGGCCCTCAGTATACCGATAAACTCATCTTT.

Turning to this clone: Germline is not matched at one junction end, which may reflect a read error. The chain is built from TRDV2 and TRDJ1; TRDD3 is a possible D gene (6 bases). The germline gives CDR1 GEAIGNYY, CDR2 EKD. This CDR3 has 19 amino acids. CDR3 nucleotides: TGTGCCCGTGACGAGGCTTTGGCTGGGGTATTAAAGTACACCGATAAACTCATCTTT. The encoded protein is CARDEALAGVLKYTDKLIF.

CDR3 loop: CACDKMFLGPTGGRFGAQVYTDKLIF. The CDR3 nucleotides read TGTGCCTGTGACAAGATGTTCCTCGGACCGACTGGGGGTAGGTTCGGAGCTCAGGTGTACACCGATAAACTCATCTTT. The rearrangement joins TRDV2 to TRDJ1; 8 nucleotides agree with TRDD3. This CDR3 contains 26 residues. Germline V gene lookup returns CDR1 GEAIGNYY and CDR2 EKD. V gave up 2 bases and J gave up 0 bases; unmatched junction bases: 37.

This clone is termed hyperexpanded. In the same sample, other DNA sequences code for this CDR3. V gene TRDV1 combines with J gene TRDJ1, with D possibly TRDD3 on 8 matching bases. The V gene lost 1 base and the J gene lost 0 bases, with 30 bases spanning the gap. CDR1 is TSWWSYY, CDR2 QGS, per germline. The CDR3 totals 22 residues. This CDR3 is CALGEPYFLTGGYGGYTDKLIF. The CDR3 DNA reads as TGTGCTCTTGGGGAACCCTACTTCCTAACCGGGGGATATGGAGGTTACACCGATAAACTCATCTTT.

Details on this clone: This DNA's translation differs at residue 9 from TCRdb's protein, which comes from a much larger clone; a read error is likely, and the protein shown is translated from the DNA. The rearrangement uses TRDV2 and TRDJ1, with 7 nucleotides matching TRDD3. The CDR3 sequence is 16 residues long. The ends lost 3 bases at V and 0 bases at J; junction bases unmatched: 9. Germline loops: CDR1 GEAIGNYY, CDR2 EKD. The CDR3 loop is CACDDLTGVHTDKLIF. Written as DNA, the CDR3 is TGTGCCTGTGACGACTTAACTGGGGTACACACCGATAAACTCATCTTT.

This clone has a handful of counts. One base away lies a much larger clone, so this may be a sequencing read error. Other DNA sequences in this sample translate to the same CDR3. V is TRDV2 and J is TRDJ3; TRDD3 matches at 7 bases. V gave up 2 bases and J gave up 2 bases; unmatched junction bases: 8. This CDR3 region has 18 residues. Germline values: CDR1 GEAIGNYY, CDR2 EKD. The CDR3 sequence: CACDSGGYGTWDTRQMFF. CDR3 coding DNA: TGTGCCTGTGACAGTGGTGGATACGGAACCTGGGACACCCGACAGATGTTTTTC.

In this sample, this clone turned up a few times. This sequence joins TRDV2 and TRDJ1; a weak D match, TRDD3 (6 bases). The V gene lost 1 base and the J gene lost 1 base, with 18 bases spanning the gap. Germline CDR1 is GEAIGNYY and CDR2 is EKD. The CDR3 length is 17 residues. The DNA for the CDR3 is TGTGCCTGTGACACGTTGGGGGGCGATGAGCCCACCGATAAACTCATCTTT. It codes for CACDTLGGDEPTDKLIF.

The table lists this clone with a few counts. Given a much more abundant clone one base away, this may be a read error. V usage is TRDV2 and J usage is TRDJ1, with 7 bases that match TRDD3. This CDR3 has 19 amino acids. The germline gives CDR1 GEAIGNYY, CDR2 EKD. Trimming removed 3 bases from V and 1 base from J; junction bases left unmatched: 19. This chain's CDR3 is CACDPILVLVDTSTDKLIF. The DNA of the CDR3 is TGTGCCTGTGACCCCATTTTAGTACTGGTGGATACGTCCACCGATAAACTCATCTTT.